This entry lists 17 T cell receptor beta chains sequenced from one sample in a study of response to subunit inactivated influenza vaccine. TCRdb reprocessed the RT-PCR reads with MiXCR, giving one entry per CDR3 protein. The table includes about 780,000 distinct CDR3 sequences, around a sixth detected once. The sample here was PBMCs from blood, taken 5 to 6 days after vaccination. The receptors derive from a man aged 45-60 years who received an inactivated influenza vaccine.

The V gene is TRBV11-1, the J gene TRBJ2-3; D is undetermined. The CDR3 consists of 13 residues. Trimming removed 5 bases from V and 2 bases from J, with 8 bases in between. CDR1 and CDR2 (germline): SGHAT, FQDESV (reference sequence). This CDR3 is CASSIRFTDTQYF. CDR3 DNA sequence: TGTGCCAGCAGCATACGATTCACAGATACGCAGTATTTT.

This chain links TRBV3-1 with TRBJ1-5; D is unresolved. Germline V gene sequence: CDR1 LGHDT, CDR2 YNNKEL (reference sequence). The CDR3 contains 13 residues. V lost 3 bases, J lost 7 bases, and 10 bases lay in between. The CDR3 loop reads CASSQAGGQPQHF. CDR3 bases: TGTGCCAGCAGCCAGGCGGGTGGCCAGCCCCAGCATTTT.

V gene TRBV7-9 combines with J gene TRBJ2-3; D possibly matches TRBD1 or TRBD2 (7 bases each). Germline V CDR1 and CDR2: SEHNR, FQNEAQ (reference sequence). The germline V and J ends were trimmed by 5 bases and 3 bases, with 15 bases remaining between them. CDR3 length: 15 residues. CDR3: CASSPGGARTDTQYF. CDR3 DNA sequence: TGTGCCAGCAGCCCAGGGGGGGCCAGAACAGATACGCAGTATTTT.

J is TRBJ2-7 and V is TRBV28; no reliable D call. The ends were cut back, 6 bases at V and 3 bases at J, with 12 bases in the middle. The CDR3 spans 13 residues. Germline lookup yields CDR1 MDHEN and CDR2 SYDVKM. The CDR3: CASSPGPLYEQYF. Written as DNA, the CDR3 is TGTGCCAGCAGCCCAGGACCTCTCTACGAGCAGTACTTC.

This clonotype has a handful of counts. J is TRBJ2-7 and V is TRBV12-3 or TRBV12-4, with 9 positions matching TRBD2. The CDR3 spans 15 residues. V trimming: 5 bases; J trimming: 2 bases; junction bases outside the gene matches: 7. The CDR3 protein is CASSHGLALTYEQYF. For the CDR3, the DNA is TGTGCCAGCAGTCACGGACTAGCGCTTACCTACGAGCAGTACTTC.

In this sample, this clonotype turned up a few times. The V gene is TRBV4-1, the J gene TRBJ2-6, with D hard to call. The CDR3 spans 15 residues. Germline V gives CDR1 MGHRA, CDR2 YSYEKL. Trimming cost V 4 bases and J 4 bases, with 11 bases left between them. The CDR3 loop reads CASSPSGSGANVLTF. CDR3 DNA: TGCGCCAGCAGCCCCTCGGGTTCCGGGGCCAACGTCCTGACTTTC.

The V and J genes are TRBV20-1 and TRBJ2-1; no reliable D call. Germline CDR1 DFQATT, CDR2 SNEGSKA (reference sequence). The CDR3 is 11 amino acids. Trimming shortened V by 4 bases and J by 4 bases, and 5 bases separated the two germline ends. The CDR3 sequence is CSAMLYNEQFF. CDR3 coding DNA: TGCAGTGCTATGCTTTACAATGAGCAGTTCTTC.

The gene calls are TRBV29-1 and TRBJ2-3; TRBD1 matches at 10 bases. V shed 3 bases, J shed 3 bases, and the junction held 6 bases outside the gene matches. Germline V gene lookup returns CDR1 SQVTM and CDR2 ANQGSEA. The CDR3 sequence is 15 residues long. As DNA, the CDR3 is TGCAGCGTTGATGGGGACAGGGGCGTAACAGATACGCAGTATTTT. Translating it yields CSVDGDRGVTDTQYF.

This clonotype appeared a few times. The V call is TRBV7-2, the J call TRBJ2-1; 10 bases align to TRBD2. The CDR3 totals 16 residues. Unmatched junction bases numbered 6, after V lost 2 bases and J lost 5 bases. The germline V gene encodes CDR1 SGHTA and CDR2 FQGNSA. The CDR3 DNA reads as TGTGCCAGCAGCTTACTCCTAGCGGGAGTCCACAATGAGCAGTTCTTC. Its translation: CASSLLLAGVHNEQFF.

The chain has TRBV5-1 and TRBJ2-5, with 11 bases fitting TRBD1. V shed 5 bases, J shed 3 bases, and the junction held 3 bases outside the gene matches. CDR1 SGHRS and CDR2 YFSETQ come from the germline V gene. The CDR3 is 14 residues long. CDR3 residues: CASRKGQGEETQYF. In nucleotides, the CDR3 is TGCGCCAGCAGGAAGGGACAGGGGGAAGAGACCCAGTACTTC.

This clonotype was picked up a small number of times. The chain is built from TRBV4-3 and TRBJ2-1; D gene unclear. V lost 0 bases and J lost 6, with 15 bases in between. CDR3 length: 16 residues. The germline V gene encodes CDR1 LGHNA and CDR2 YSLEER. The CDR3 nucleotides are TGCGCCAGCAGCCAAGAACAGAGTGCCATGGGCAATGAGCAGTTCTTC. This encodes CASSQEQSAMGNEQFF.

There are a few counts of this clonotype. The genes are TRBV20-1 and TRBJ1-2; 7 bases align to TRBD1. The CDR3 runs to 13 residues. Germline trimming cut 6 bases from V and 4 bases from J; bases unmatched to any gene: 8. The germline gives CDR1 DFQATT, CDR2 SNEGSKA (reference sequence). In DNA, the CDR3 is TGCAGTGCCGAAGACAGGGCGGGCTATGGCTACACCTTC. Protein: CSAEDRAGYGYTF.

This clonotype was counted many times. This rearrangement joins TRBV5-1 to TRBJ1-2; 9 positions agree with TRBD1. The ends lost 6 bases at V and 2 bases at J; junction bases unmatched: 5. CDR1 and CDR2 (germline): SGHRS, YFSETQ. The CDR3 extends over 14 amino acids. CDR3 DNA sequence: TGCGCCAGCACACCCGGACAGGGGAACTATGGCTACACCTTC. Translating gives CASTPGQGNYGYTF.

The rearrangement links TRBV7-2 to TRBJ1-2; no definite D call. This CDR3 spans 14 amino acids. Germline V gene sequence: CDR1 SGHTA, CDR2 FQGNSA. Trimming stripped 5 bases from V and 5 bases from J, with 15 bases between. DNA of the CDR3: TGTGCCAGCAGCCCCCGAAGGCCCGAGTATGGCTACACCTTC. Protein sequence: CASSPRRPEYGYTF. Combining the CDR3 with reference TRBV7-2 and TRBJ1-2 gives the whole variable domain GAGVSQSPSNKVTEKGKDVELRCDPISGHTALYWYRQSLGQGLEFLIYFQGNSAPDKSGLPSDRFSAERTGGSVSTLTIQRTQQEDSAVYLCASSPRRPEYGYTFGSGTRLTVV.

Points on this clonotype: One end of the junction does not line up with germline, which may come from a read error. The rearrangement links TRBV20-1 to TRBJ2-1; 7 positions agree with TRBD2. The germline gives CDR1 DFQATT, CDR2 SNEGSKA (reference sequence). The CDR3 sequence is 15 residues long. The CDR3 DNA sequence: TGCAGTGCTAGAAAAATGACTAGCAGATACAATGAGCTGTTCTTC. It yields the protein CSARKMTSRYNELFF.

This clonotype was detected a few times. The gene calls are TRBV9 and TRBJ2-5; TRBD1 or TRBD2 may be the D gene (5 bases each). The ends were cut back, 3 bases at V and 5 bases at J, with 17 bases in the middle. The CDR3 has 15 amino acids. Germline V lookup: CDR1 SGDLS, CDR2 YYNGEE. CDR3 protein: CASSGRTGRAETQYF. In DNA, the CDR3 is TGTGCCAGCAGCGGTCGGACTGGCAGGGCCGAGACCCAGTACTTC.

The chain has TRBV5-6 and TRBJ2-5; 13 bases map to TRBD2. Germline CDR1 is SGHDT and CDR2 is YYEEEE. The V segment lost 4 bases and the J segment 5 bases; nucleotides outside the gene matches: 17. The CDR3 covers 19 residues. CDR3 DNA sequence: TGTGCCAGCAGCCCCTCCCAACTACTAGCGGGAGGGTTTTCGGAGACCCAGTACTTC. It codes for CASSPSQLLAGGFSETQYF.